The TCR beta chain under discussion was sequenced for a study of cytomegalovirus exposure and HLA in healthy donors. Study observations and caveats: A link between a missense DCLRE1C variant and TCR beta V- and J-gene trimming emerged from a later analysis.

Note on this clone: Its target is unknown.

Germline V gene data show CDR1 as MNHNS and CDR2 as SASEGT. The CDR3 loop spans 14 amino acids. V was pared by 8 bases and J by 5 bases, with 3 bases of the junction left unmatched. With 60 Vbeta and 13 Jbeta primers, the PCR was carried out. TCRdb's copy holds only in-frame clones and misses some; the assay was immunoSEQ multiplex PCR. The table lists under 150,000 clones, about three quarters of them singletons. Sequenced sample: PBMCs. The chain combines TRBV6-1 with TRBJ2-2; TRBD2 matches 12 bases. The TCR was taken from a middle-aged man in good health and CMV-seropositive. CDR3 DNA: TGTGCCAGCCTACTAGCGGGGGGAACCGGGGAGCTGTTTTTT. It codes for CASLLAGGTGELFF.